Listed below are T cell receptor beta chains from one sample, sequenced in a study of CD4+ T cells in melanoma. Assay used: immunoSEQ multiplex PCR; TCRdb lists only in-frame clones, some missing. Among some 110,000 clones, approximately 90% were seen once, and the ten largest hold about 3.3%. Sequencing was done on a sample of peripheral blood. The receptors originated from a human donor with melanoma. The conserved cysteine and the conserved F or W are not part of the CDR3 here. Fields, in order: J gene, V gene, clone size, CDR3 protein. Not every row has a clone size; where given, it reads once, few, many or a size class.

TRBJ1-2 | TRBV25-1 | . | ASSPPGGRSYYGYT
TRBJ2-7 | TRBV5-4 | . | ASSLSTGDYEQY
TRBJ1-6 | TRBV2 | few | ASSLGEGSPLH
TRBJ1-3 | TRBV7-6 | . | ASSPLTSSGNTIY
TRBJ2-1 | TRBV7-7 | once | ASSLASGRANEQF
TRBJ2-5 | TRBV23-1 | . | ASSQSETGVQETQY
TRBJ1-4 | TRBV4-2 | . | ASSRPSSQRVSANEKLF
TRBJ2-7 | TRBV6-1 | . | ASSENRLYEQY
TRBJ2-3 | TRBV2 | . | ASSDGGRTDTQY
TRBJ2-7 | TRBV5-4 | . | ASSLGAYEQY
TRBJ1-2 | TRBV23-1 | . | ASSQSGGDTNYGYT
TRBJ2-1 | TRBV19 | . | ASSIPPTGGQF
TRBJ2-3 | TRBV20-1 | . | SAATDTQY
TRBJ2-2 | TRBV11-2 | . | ASSFRRQGNTGELF
TRBJ2-7 | TRBV5-1 | . | ASSIIAGATYEQY
TRBJ2-3 | TRBV2 | . | ASTYYRADTQY
TRBJ2-2 | TRBV6-5 | . | ASSYRRANTGELF
TRBJ2-1 | TRBV21-1 | . | ASSKVLGTSAIHEQF
TRBJ2-3 | TRBV9 | . | ASSASTGGDTQY
TRBJ2-3 | TRBV5-5 | . | ASRPGTSDTQY
TRBJ2-5 | TRBV4-2 | . | ASSQQSQRQETQY
TRBJ2-7 | TRBV28 | . | ASSFLDGREY
TRBJ2-3 | TRBV18 | . | ASSPTSGSNTDTQY
TRBJ2-7 | TRBV5-4 | . | ASRGTVVGSEQY
TRBJ2-3 | TRBV9 | once | ASSLTSAPLY
TRBJ2-7 | TRBV7-2 | . | ASSLGGNSYEQY
TRBJ2-1 | TRBV5-4 | . | ASSQWDRANEQF
TRBJ2-1 | TRBV5-1 | . | ASSLGVGGMNNEQF
TRBJ1-6 | TRBV5-4 | few | ASSLEPQNSPLH
TRBJ2-5 | TRBV19 | once | ASSTSGASGQETQY
TRBJ1-2 | TRBV7-2 | . | ASSLEFNGPTVNYGYT
TRBJ2-1 | TRBV6-4 | . | ASSPTWGGNEQF
TRBJ2-2 | TRBV5-6 | . | ASITARGLNTGELF
TRBJ2-1 | TRBV7-7 | . | ASSRDRGGHNEQF
TRBJ2-5 | TRBV4-3 | . | ASSRQQGGETQY
TRBJ2-2 | TRBV25-1 | . | ATKDGRGPGELF
TRBJ2-7 | TRBV6-1 | . | ASSETGFEQY
TRBJ2-3 | TRBV5-4 | . | ASSLDWTDTQY
TRBJ1-2 | TRBV5-4 | . | ASSATGGTNYGYT
TRBJ2-7 | TRBV28 | . | ARILVTGHYEQY
TRBJ2-2 | TRBV7-3 | . | ASSFGGAEYGELF
TRBJ2-3 | TRBV6-4 | . | ASSPSGRGTDTQY
TRBJ2-5 | TRBV27 | . | ASSSTPGETETQY
TRBJ2-1 | TRBV14 | once | ASSQDLGAGLWNEQF
TRBJ1-1 | TRBV7-6 | . | ASSPGGLNTEAF
TRBJ2-7 | TRBV5-4 | . | ASSSLDGQGARYEQY
TRBJ2-3 | TRBV28 | . | ASSPYAGESDTQY
TRBJ2-3 | TRBV10-3 | . | AISESRQGVADTQY
TRBJ1-5 | TRBV7-2 | . | ASSFGGDRNQPQH
TRBJ2-7 | TRBV5-6 | few | ASSSTGRYEQY
TRBJ1-3 | TRBV19 | . | ASKVRGSGNTIY
TRBJ1-5 | TRBV4-1 | . | ASSLTMGYRGNQPQH
TRBJ1-1 | TRBV9 | . | ASSPGRGTEAF
TRBJ2-7 | TRBV9 | . | ASSVAPGTSGIPYEQY